One and the same sample provided the 20 T cell receptor beta chains below, sequenced in a study of blood T cell repertoires in COVID-19. The data were produced by immunoSEQ multiplex PCR, yet TCRdb's version contains in-frame clones alone and is incomplete. The sample lists 180,000 or so clones, about 86% seen once, with roughly 8.2% in the top ten. Sequencing used peripheral blood. The receptors here all came from a man aged 55 to 69 with acute or convalescent COVID-19.

This chain uses TRBV28 with TRBJ1-3, with 7 positions matching TRBD1. The germline gives CDR1 MDHEN, CDR2 SYDVKM. The CDR3 has 14 residues. Trimming at V came to 8 bases and at J to 4 bases, leaving 8 bases not matched to a gene. CDR3 bases: TGTGCCAGCGGAGACAGGGCGGCCGGAAACACCATATATTTT. Its protein product is CASGDRAAGNTIYF.

This clone has only a few counts. The genes are TRBV28 and TRBJ1-6; D is unclear. V lost 5 bases, J lost 11 bases, and 19 bases lay in between. Germline V gene sequence: CDR1 MDHEN, CDR2 SYDVKM. The CDR3 extends over 15 amino acids. DNA for the CDR3: TGTGCCAGCAGTCTTCTGGACTCCCGGAGGACACCCCTCCACTTT. Its protein is CASSLLDSRRTPLHF.

The chain employs TRBV11-2 and TRBJ2-3; 7 nucleotides line up with TRBD2. Per germline, CDR1 SGHAT and CDR2 FQNNGV. V gave up 0 bases and J gave up 2 bases; unmatched junction bases: 8. This CDR3 is built from 17 residues. This CDR3 reads CASSLDGGGSNTDTQYF. CDR3 DNA: TGTGCCAGCAGCTTAGATGGCGGGGGTTCCAACACAGATACGCAGTATTTT.

The chain employs TRBV3-1 (or the pseudogene TRBV3-2) and TRBJ2-5; TRBD1 might be the D (5 bases). With 2 bases removed from V and 1 base from J, the gap between germline ends came to 14 bases. Germline V gene sequence: CDR1 LGHDT, CDR2 YNNKEL (reference sequence). This CDR3 is built from 16 residues. The CDR3 nucleotides are TGTGCCAGCAGCCAACTCGGTGTGGGGCCCCAAGAGACCCAGTACTTC. Translated, it gives CASSQLGVGPQETQYF.

The chain uses TRBV11-2 and TRBJ1-3, with D unresolved. Germline CDR1 reads SGHAT; CDR2 reads FQNNGV. The CDR3 has 16 amino acids. V shed 5 bases and J shed 4 bases, with 18 bases lying between them. This chain's CDR3 is CASSPRTGGTGNTIYF. The CDR3 DNA is TGTGCCAGCAGCCCCCGGACCGGAGGCACCGGAAACACCATATATTTT.

This chain links TRBV9 with TRBJ2-1, with TRBD2 identical over 8 bases. The CDR3 is 15 amino acids. CDR1 and CDR2 from the germline V gene are SGDLS and YYNGEE. V shed 2 bases, J shed 8 bases, and the junction held 9 bases outside the gene matches. The CDR3 region is CASSVTSGSSDEQFF. CDR3 in DNA: TGTGCCAGCAGCGTTACGAGCGGGAGTTCCGATGAGCAGTTCTTC.

The chain couples TRBV6-1 to TRBJ2-7; 7 bases fit TRBD2. This CDR3 contains 15 residues. The trim removed 3 bases at V and 6 bases at J, leaving 11 bases unmatched. CDR1 is MNHNS, CDR2 SASEGT, per germline. The CDR3 here is CASSDKSAGRAEQYF. For the CDR3, the DNA is TGTGCCAGCAGTGACAAATCGGCAGGGAGGGCCGAGCAGTACTTC.

The rearrangement joins TRBV7-2 to TRBJ2-3; 9 bases are shared with TRBD2. J gave up 1 base and V 1 base, and 0 bases lay outside the gene matches. This CDR3 is built from 15 residues. Germline V lookup: CDR1 SGHTA, CDR2 FQGNSA. The CDR3: CASSLVAGGTDTQYF. CDR3 nucleotides: TGTGCCAGCAGCTTAGTAGCGGGAGGCACAGATACGCAGTATTTT.

The chain carries TRBV3-1 (or the pseudogene TRBV3-2) and TRBJ2-7, with a possible D match to TRBD2 (5 bases). This CDR3 has 15 amino acids. Germline values: CDR1 LGHDT, CDR2 YNNKEL (reference sequence). Trimming removed 3 bases from V and 0 bases from J, with 12 bases in between. The CDR3 DNA follows: TGTGCCAGCAGCCACGCGGACTCGTACTCCTACGAGCAGTACTTC. Residues: CASSHADSYSYEQYF.

The rearrangement joins TRBV7-9 to TRBJ1-2; 7 bases align to TRBD1. The CDR3 is made up of 15 amino acids. Trimming at V came to 1 base and at J to 6 bases, leaving 8 bases not matched to a gene. The germline V gene has CDR1 SEHNR and CDR2 FQNEAQ (reference sequence). CDR3 coding DNA: TGTGCCAGCAGCTTAGGGGTGGGACAGACCGATGGCTACACCTTC. Amino acid sequence: CASSLGVGQTDGYTF.

V and J are TRBV6-5 and TRBJ1-6, with a possible D match to TRBD1 (6 bases). V was shortened by 0 bases and J by 7 bases, with 10 bases between the two germline ends. This CDR3 is built from 15 residues. Germline values: CDR1 MNHEY, CDR2 SVGAGI. CDR3 protein: CASSYSARGNSPLHF. In DNA, the CDR3 is TGTGCCAGCAGTTACTCTGCCAGGGGCAATTCACCCCTCCACTTT.

The gene calls are TRBV5-4 and TRBJ2-7, with 7 bases fitting TRBD2. The CDR3 length is 16 residues. The germline gives CDR1 SGHNT, CDR2 YYREEE (reference sequence). With V trimmed by 3 bases and J by 1 base, 10 bases remained unmatched. The CDR3, as DNA: TGTGCCAGCAGCTCCGGGGGGACTGCCTCTTCCTACGAGCAGTACTTC. Encoded protein: CASSSGGTASSYEQYF.

This chain links TRBV19 with TRBJ2-1, with TRBD2 identical over 16 bases. After removal of 7 bases from V and 9 bases from J, the junction contained 9 bases not matched to a gene. This CDR3 is 16 amino acids long. CDR1 is LNHDA and CDR2 is SQIVND in the germline V gene (reference sequence). For the CDR3, the DNA is TGTGCCAGTACCCTGGGACTAGCGGGAGGGCAGGTTGAGCAGTTCTTC. Translated, it gives CASTLGLAGGQVEQFF. Combining the CDR3 with reference TRBV19 and TRBJ2-1 gives the whole variable domain DGGITQSPKYLFRKEGQNVTLSCEQNLNHDAMYWYRQDPGQGLRLIYYSQIVNDFQKGDIAEGYSVSREKKESFPLTVTSAQKNPTAFYLCASTLGLAGGQVEQFFGPGTRLTVL.

The chain recombines TRBV7-3 with TRBJ1-1; 7 positions match TRBD1. The CDR3 contains 15 residues. Germline CDR1 and CDR2: SGHTA and FQGTGA. After removal of 5 bases from V and 1 base from J, the junction contained 7 bases not matched to a gene. The CDR3: CASSPRQGRNTEAFF. In DNA form, the CDR3 reads TGTGCCAGCAGCCCGAGACAGGGTAGGAACACTGAAGCTTTCTTT.

This clone occurred a few times. This chain links TRBV5-5 with TRBJ2-7; D not certain. The V end was cut by 1 base, the J end by 6 bases, with 8 bases between. CDR1 and CDR2 from the germline V gene are SGHKS and YYEKEE (reference sequence). The CDR3 sequence is 12 residues long. CDR3 loop: CASSLTLREQYF. CDR3 DNA sequence: TGTGCCAGCAGCTTGACCCTACGCGAGCAGTACTTC. Using reference TRBV5-5 and TRBJ2-7 for the parts outside the CDR3, the full variable domain is DAGVTQSPTHLIKTRGQQVTLRCSPISGHKSVSWYQQVLGQGPQFIFQYYEKEERGRGNFPDRFSARQFPNYSSELNVNALLLGDSALYLCASSLTLREQYFGPGTRLTVT.

The gene calls are TRBV28 and TRBJ1-2; TRBD1 is a possible D gene (6 bases). This CDR3 spans 14 amino acids. The V and J ends lost 10 bases and 1 base respectively, with 16 bases between them. Germline values: CDR1 MDHEN, CDR2 SYDVKM. CDR3 in DNA: TGTGCCACCATAACCGGCAGGGGTAACTATGGCTACACCTTC. Translated: CATITGRGNYGYTF.

J is TRBJ1-4 and V is TRBV12-5, with 9 bases lining up with TRBD1. Germline V CDR1 and CDR2: LGHNT, FRNRAP. Trimming removed 1 base from V and 1 base from J; junction bases left unmatched: 7. The CDR3 is made up of 18 amino acids. The CDR3 reads CASGLGPGQGLTNEKLFF. CDR3 coding DNA: TGTGCTAGTGGTTTGGGACCGGGACAGGGACTAACTAATGAAAAACTGTTTTTT. Looking up the rest from reference TRBV12-5 and TRBJ1-4 gives the full variable domain: DARVTQTPRHKVTEMGQEVTMRCQPILGHNTVFWYRQTMMQGLELLAYFRNRAPLDDSGMPKDRFSAEMPDATLATLKIQPSEPRDSAVYFCASGLGPGQGLTNEKLFFGSGTQLSVL.

This chain links TRBV7-9 with TRBJ2-2, with 7 bases fitting TRBD2. In germline, CDR1 is SEHNR, CDR2 FQNEAQ (reference sequence). The CDR3 loop spans 15 amino acids. V lost 6 bases and J lost 2; bases outside the gene matches: 6. CDR3 loop: CASSSASGNTGELFF. The CDR3 DNA reads TGTGCCAGCAGTTCAGCTAGCGGAAACACCGGGGAGCTGTTTTTT.

V usage is TRBV28 and J usage is TRBJ1-1; D unclear. Trimming stripped 8 bases from V and 1 base from J, with 8 bases between. Looked up from germline, CDR1 is MDHEN and CDR2 is SYDVKM. This CDR3 is built from 12 residues. DNA of the CDR3: TGTGCCAGCCGGGAACAGAACACTGAAGCTTTCTTT. This sequence encodes CASREQNTEAFF. The whole variable domain, remainder taken from reference TRBV28 and TRBJ1-1, is DVKVTQSSRYLVKRTGEKVFLECVQDMDHENMFWYRQDPGLGLRLIYFSYDVKMKEKGDIPEGYSVSREKKERFSLILESASTNQTSMYLCASREQNTEAFFGQGTRLTVV.

The chain recombines TRBV13 with TRBJ2-1; TRBD2 might be the D (6 bases). The CDR3 sequence is 17 residues long. The germline V gene has CDR1 PRHDT and CDR2 FYEKMQ (reference sequence). The V gene lost 2 bases and the J gene lost 6 bases, with 20 bases spanning the gap. The CDR3 reads CASSLYPTGVVGNEQFF. The CDR3 nucleotides are TGTGCCAGCAGCTTATACCCCACGGGAGTGGTTGGCAATGAGCAGTTCTTC.